The 8 T cell receptor beta chains below were found in one sample sequenced in a study of blood T cell repertoires in COVID-19. Produced via immunoSEQ multiplex PCR; TCRdb's table is partial and in-frame only. The data contain about 480,000 clones, approximately 92% of them seen just once; the ten biggest clones take up around 0.92%. Sequencing input: peripheral blood. These receptors all stem from a young man with COVID-19, enrolled during active disease.

V usage is TRBV19 and J usage is TRBJ1-3; D unclear. The CDR3 has 12 residues. CDR1 is LNHDA and CDR2 is SQIVND in the germline V gene (reference sequence). V lost 8 bases to trimming and J lost 0 bases, with 5 bases between them. In nucleotides, the CDR3 is TGTGCCAGTGTACACTCTGGAAACACCATATATTTT. Its translation: CASVHSGNTIYF.

The chain couples TRBV28 to TRBJ2-1, with a tentative D call TRBD2 (6 bases). Germline-derived CDR1 and CDR2 are MDHEN and SYDVKM. V lost 3 bases and J lost 0, with 21 bases in between. The CDR3 contains 19 residues. The CDR3 spells CASSLGRLGPESSYNEQFF. CDR3 bases: TGTGCCAGCAGTTTGGGGAGACTAGGTCCCGAAAGCTCCTACAATGAGCAGTTCTTC.

This chain connects TRBV7-2 to TRBJ1-2; 9 bases line up with TRBD1. Germline trimming cut 0 bases from V and 8 bases from J; bases unmatched to any gene: 7. The germline gives CDR1 SGHTA, CDR2 FQGNSA. The CDR3 loop spans 15 amino acids. Written as DNA, the CDR3 is TGTGCCAGCAGCTTAGCGCTGGGACAGGGAATCGGCTACACCTTC. Translation: CASSLALGQGIGYTF.

This chain connects TRBV10-2 to TRBJ1-2; D ambiguous. Germline assignment: CDR1 WSHSY and CDR2 SAAADI. V lost 6 bases to trimming and J lost 13 bases, with 24 bases between them. The CDR3 has 14 amino acids. This CDR3 is CASRARQESTSSTF. The DNA of the CDR3 is TGCGCCAGCAGAGCTCGTCAGGAATCGACGTCCTCCACCTTC.

This chain links TRBV2 with TRBJ2-7; 14 bases agree with TRBD2. Germline-derived CDR1 and CDR2 are SNHLY and FYNNEI. Trimming at V came to 6 bases and at J to 2 bases, leaving 3 bases not matched to a gene. The length of the CDR3 is 15 residues. This CDR3 is CASRVGLAGAYEQYF. CDR3 in DNA: TGTGCCAGCAGAGTGGGACTAGCGGGGGCCTACGAGCAGTACTTC.

This chain connects TRBV10-1 to TRBJ2-1; TRBD2 is a possible D gene (5 bases). The CDR3 has 16 amino acids. CDR1 and CDR2 from the germline V gene are WNHNN and SYGVQD (reference sequence). Trimming stripped 3 bases from V and 0 bases from J, with 12 bases between. The CDR3 loop reads CASSEGSLASYNEQFF. As DNA, the CDR3 is TGCGCCAGCAGTGAAGGTAGTCTAGCCTCCTACAATGAGCAGTTCTTC.

This chain joins TRBV13 and TRBJ2-2; 14 bases line up with TRBD2. V shed 5 bases and J 7 bases; nucleotides not matched to a gene: 6. The CDR3 totals 16 residues. Germline V gene lookup returns CDR1 PRHDT and CDR2 FYEKMQ (reference sequence). CDR3 amino acids: CASSQGLAGVGGELFF. CDR3 coding DNA: TGTGCCAGCAGCCAGGGACTAGCGGGAGTGGGCGGGGAGCTGTTTTTT.

This clone appeared a few times. The V call is TRBV19, the J call TRBJ1-3; no firm D call. Between the trimmed V and J ends, which lost 5 bases and 7 bases, there was a span of 12 bases. This CDR3 is 13 amino acids long. Per germline, CDR1 LNHDA and CDR2 SQIVND (reference sequence). CDR3 sequence (DNA): TGTGCCAGTAGTGAAGTCAGAGGGAACACCATATATTTT. It codes for CASSEVRGNTIYF.